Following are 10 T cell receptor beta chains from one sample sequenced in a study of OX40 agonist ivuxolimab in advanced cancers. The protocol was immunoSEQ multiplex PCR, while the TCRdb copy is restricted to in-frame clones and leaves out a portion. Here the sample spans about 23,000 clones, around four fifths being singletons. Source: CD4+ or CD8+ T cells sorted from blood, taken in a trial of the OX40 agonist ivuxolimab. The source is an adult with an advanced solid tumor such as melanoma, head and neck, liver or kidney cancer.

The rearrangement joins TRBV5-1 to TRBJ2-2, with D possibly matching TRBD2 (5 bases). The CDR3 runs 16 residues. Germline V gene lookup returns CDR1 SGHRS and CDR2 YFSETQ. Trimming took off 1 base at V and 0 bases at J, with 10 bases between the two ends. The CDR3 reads CASSLTRRTNTGELFF. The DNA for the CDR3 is TGCGCCAGCAGCTTGACTCGGAGGACGAACACCGGGGAGCTGTTTTTT.

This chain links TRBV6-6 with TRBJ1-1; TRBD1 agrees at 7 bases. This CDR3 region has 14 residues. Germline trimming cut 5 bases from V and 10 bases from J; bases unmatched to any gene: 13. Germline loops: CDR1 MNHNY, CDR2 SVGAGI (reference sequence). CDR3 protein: CASSLRGPIAAAFF. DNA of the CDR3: TGTGCCAGCAGTCTTAGGGGGCCTATTGCGGCAGCTTTCTTT.

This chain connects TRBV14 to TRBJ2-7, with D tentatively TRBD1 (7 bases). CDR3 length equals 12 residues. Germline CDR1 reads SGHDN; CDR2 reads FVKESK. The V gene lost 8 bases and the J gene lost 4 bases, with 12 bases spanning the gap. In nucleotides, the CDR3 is TGTGCCAGCGCGGGGACAGCGTACGAGCAGTACTTC. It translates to CASAGTAYEQYF.

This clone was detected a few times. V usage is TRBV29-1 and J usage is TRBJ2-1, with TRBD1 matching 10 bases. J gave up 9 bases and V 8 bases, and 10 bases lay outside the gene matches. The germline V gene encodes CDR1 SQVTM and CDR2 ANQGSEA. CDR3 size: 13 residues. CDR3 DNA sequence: TGCAGCACCGGGACAGGGGATTTTGGTGAGCAGTTCTTC. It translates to CSTGTGDFGEQFF.

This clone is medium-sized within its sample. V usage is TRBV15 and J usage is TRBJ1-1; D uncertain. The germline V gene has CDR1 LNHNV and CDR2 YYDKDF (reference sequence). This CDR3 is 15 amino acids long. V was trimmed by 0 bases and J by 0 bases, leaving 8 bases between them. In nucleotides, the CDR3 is TGTGCCACCAGCAGAGATTCGTCTGTGAACACTGAAGCTTTCTTT. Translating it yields CATSRDSSVNTEAFF.

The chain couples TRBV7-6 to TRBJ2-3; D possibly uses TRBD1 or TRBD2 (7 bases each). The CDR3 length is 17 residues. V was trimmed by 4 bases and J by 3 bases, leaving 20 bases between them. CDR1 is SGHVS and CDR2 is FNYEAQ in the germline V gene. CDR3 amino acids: CASSSPRGGGATDTQYF. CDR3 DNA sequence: TGTGCCAGCAGCTCCCCCCGGGGAGGGGGCGCAACAGATACGCAGTATTTT.

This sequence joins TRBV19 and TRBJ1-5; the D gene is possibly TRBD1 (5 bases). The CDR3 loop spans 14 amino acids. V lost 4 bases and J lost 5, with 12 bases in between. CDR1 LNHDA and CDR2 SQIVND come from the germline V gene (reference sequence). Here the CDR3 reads CASSNRPNDQPQHF. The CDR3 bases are TGTGCCAGTAGTAACAGGCCTAACGATCAGCCCCAGCATTTT.

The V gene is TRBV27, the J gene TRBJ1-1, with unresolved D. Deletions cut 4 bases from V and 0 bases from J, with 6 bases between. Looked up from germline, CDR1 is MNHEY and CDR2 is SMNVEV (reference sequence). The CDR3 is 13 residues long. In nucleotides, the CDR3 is TGTGCCAGCAGTTCAAGCCTGAACACTGAAGCTTTCTTT. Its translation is CASSSSLNTEAFF.

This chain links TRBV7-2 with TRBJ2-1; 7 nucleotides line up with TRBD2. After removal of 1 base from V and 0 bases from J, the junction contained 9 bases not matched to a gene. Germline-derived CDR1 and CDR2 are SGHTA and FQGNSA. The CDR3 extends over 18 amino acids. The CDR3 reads CASSLVPWSGDSYNEQFF. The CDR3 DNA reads TGTGCCAGCAGCTTAGTACCGTGGAGCGGGGACTCCTACAATGAGCAGTTCTTC.

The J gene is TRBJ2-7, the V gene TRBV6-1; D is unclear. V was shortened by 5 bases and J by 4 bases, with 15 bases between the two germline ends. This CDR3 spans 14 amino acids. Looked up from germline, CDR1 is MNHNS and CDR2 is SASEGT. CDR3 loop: CASSYGRKPYEQYF. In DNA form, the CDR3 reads TGTGCCAGCAGTTATGGGCGGAAACCGTACGAGCAGTACTTC.